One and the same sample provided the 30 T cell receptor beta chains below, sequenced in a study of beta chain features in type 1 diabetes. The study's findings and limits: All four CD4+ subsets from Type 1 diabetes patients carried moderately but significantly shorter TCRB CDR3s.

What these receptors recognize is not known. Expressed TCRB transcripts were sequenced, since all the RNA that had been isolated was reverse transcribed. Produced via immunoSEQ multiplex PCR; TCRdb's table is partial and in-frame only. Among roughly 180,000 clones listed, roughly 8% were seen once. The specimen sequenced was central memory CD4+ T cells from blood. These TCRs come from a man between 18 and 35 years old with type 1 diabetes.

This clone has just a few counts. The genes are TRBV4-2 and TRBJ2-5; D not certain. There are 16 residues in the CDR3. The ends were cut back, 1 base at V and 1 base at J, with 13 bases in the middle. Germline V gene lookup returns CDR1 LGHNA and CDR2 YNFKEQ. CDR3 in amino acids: CASSQVLAESQETQYF. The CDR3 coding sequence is TGTGCCAGCAGCCAAGTTCTGGCGGAATCCCAAGAGACCCAGTACTTC.

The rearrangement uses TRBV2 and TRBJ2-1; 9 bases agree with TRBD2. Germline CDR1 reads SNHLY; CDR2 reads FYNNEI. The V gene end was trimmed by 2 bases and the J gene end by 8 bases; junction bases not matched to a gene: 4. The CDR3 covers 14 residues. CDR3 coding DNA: TGTGCCAGCAGTGAATGGCGGGAGGGCCATGAGCAGTTCTTC. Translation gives CASSEWREGHEQFF.

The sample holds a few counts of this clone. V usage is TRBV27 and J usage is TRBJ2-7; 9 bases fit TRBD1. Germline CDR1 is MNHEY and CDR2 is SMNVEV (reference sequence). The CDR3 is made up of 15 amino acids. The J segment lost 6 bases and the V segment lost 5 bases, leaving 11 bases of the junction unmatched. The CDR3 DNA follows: TGTGCCAGCAGTACCCACAGGGGGCAAAGTGGCGAGCAGTACTTC. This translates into CASSTHRGQSGEQYF.

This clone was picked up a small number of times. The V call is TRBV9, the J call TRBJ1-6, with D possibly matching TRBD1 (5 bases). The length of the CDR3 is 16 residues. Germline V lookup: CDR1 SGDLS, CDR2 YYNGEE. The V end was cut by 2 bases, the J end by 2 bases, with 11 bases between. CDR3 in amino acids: CASSVSGITYNSPLHF. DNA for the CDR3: TGTGCCAGCAGCGTGTCAGGGATAACCTATAATTCACCCCTCCACTTT.

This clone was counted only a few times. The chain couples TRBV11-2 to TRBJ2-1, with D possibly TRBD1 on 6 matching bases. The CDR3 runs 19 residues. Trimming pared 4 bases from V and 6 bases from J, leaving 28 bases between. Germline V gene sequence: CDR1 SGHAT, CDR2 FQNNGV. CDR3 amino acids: CASSSRRQKWGPTTNEQFF. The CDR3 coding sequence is TGTGCCAGCAGCTCGAGGCGACAGAAATGGGGGCCTACTACCAATGAGCAGTTCTTC.

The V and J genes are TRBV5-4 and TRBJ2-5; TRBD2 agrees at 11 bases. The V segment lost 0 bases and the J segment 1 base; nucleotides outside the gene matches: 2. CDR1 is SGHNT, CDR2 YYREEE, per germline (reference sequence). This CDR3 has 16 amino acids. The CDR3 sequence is CASSLGGLAVQETQYF. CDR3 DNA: TGTGCCAGCAGCTTGGGGGGACTAGCGGTCCAAGAGACCCAGTACTTC.

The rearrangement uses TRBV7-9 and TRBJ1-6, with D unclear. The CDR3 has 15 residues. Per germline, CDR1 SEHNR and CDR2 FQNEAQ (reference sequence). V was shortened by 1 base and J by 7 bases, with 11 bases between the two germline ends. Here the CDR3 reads CASSLVVAENSPLHF. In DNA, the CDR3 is TGTGCCAGCAGCTTAGTTGTGGCGGAGAATTCACCCCTCCACTTT.

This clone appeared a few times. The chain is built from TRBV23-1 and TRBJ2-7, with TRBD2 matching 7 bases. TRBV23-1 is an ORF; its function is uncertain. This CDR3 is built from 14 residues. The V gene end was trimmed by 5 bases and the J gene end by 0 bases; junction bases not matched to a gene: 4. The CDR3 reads CASSSGNPSYEQYF. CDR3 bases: TGCGCCAGCAGTAGCGGGAACCCCTCCTACGAGCAGTACTTC.

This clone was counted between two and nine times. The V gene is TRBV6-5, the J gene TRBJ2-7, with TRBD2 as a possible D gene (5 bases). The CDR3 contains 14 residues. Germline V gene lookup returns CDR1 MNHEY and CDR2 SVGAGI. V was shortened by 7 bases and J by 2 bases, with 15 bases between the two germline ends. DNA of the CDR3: TGTGCCAGCACGAGGGATATAACAACCTACGAGCAGTACTTC. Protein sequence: CASTRDITTYEQYF.

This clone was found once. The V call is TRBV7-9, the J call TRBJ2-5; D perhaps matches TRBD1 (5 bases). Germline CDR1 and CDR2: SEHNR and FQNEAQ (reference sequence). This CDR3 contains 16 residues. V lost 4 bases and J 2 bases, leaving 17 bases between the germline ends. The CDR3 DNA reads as TGTGCCAGCAGCTGGACACTACAGATAACACAAGAGACCCAGTACTTC. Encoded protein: CASSWTLQITQETQYF. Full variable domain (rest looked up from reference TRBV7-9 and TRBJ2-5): DTGVSQNPRHKITKRGQNVTFRCDPISEHNRLYWYRQTLGQGPEFLTYFQNEAQLEKSRLLSDRFSAERPKGSFSTLEIQRTEQGDSAMYLCASSWTLQITQETQYFGPGTRLLVL.

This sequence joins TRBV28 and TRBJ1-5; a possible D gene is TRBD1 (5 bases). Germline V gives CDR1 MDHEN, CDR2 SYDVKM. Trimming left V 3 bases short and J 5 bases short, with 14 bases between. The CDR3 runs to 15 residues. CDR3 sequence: CASSFPQGRDQPQHF. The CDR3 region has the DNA TGTGCCAGCAGTTTCCCCCAGGGTCGGGATCAGCCCCAGCATTTT.

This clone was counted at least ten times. The CDR3 loop reads CASSPSGGVALGEQYF. In DNA form, the CDR3 reads TGTGCCAGCAGTCCCAGCGGGGGGGTCGCCCTCGGGGAGCAGTACTTC. The chain has TRBV6-6 and TRBJ2-7, with 10 bases that match TRBD2. The CDR3 length is 16 residues. CDR1 and CDR2 (germline): MNHNY, SVGAGI (reference sequence). J lost 7 bases, V lost 5 bases, and 14 bases had no gene match.

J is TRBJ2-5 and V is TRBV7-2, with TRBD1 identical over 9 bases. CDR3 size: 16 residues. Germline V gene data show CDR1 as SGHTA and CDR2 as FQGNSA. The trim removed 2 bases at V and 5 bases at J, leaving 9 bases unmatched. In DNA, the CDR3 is TGTGCCAGCAGCTTAAGGGGACAGGGTATAATGGAGACCCAGTACTTC. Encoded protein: CASSLRGQGIMETQYF.

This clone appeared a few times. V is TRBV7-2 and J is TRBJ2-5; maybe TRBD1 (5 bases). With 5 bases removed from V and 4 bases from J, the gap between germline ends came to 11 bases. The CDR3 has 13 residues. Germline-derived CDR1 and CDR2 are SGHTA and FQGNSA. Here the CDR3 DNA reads TGTGCCAGCAGCAAAGGACATCGAGAGACCCAGTACTTC. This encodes CASSKGHRETQYF.

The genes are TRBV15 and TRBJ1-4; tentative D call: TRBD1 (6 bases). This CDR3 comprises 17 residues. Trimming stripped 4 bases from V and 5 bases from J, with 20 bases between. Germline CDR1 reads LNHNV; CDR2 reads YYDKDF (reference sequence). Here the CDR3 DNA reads TGTGCCACCAGCAAACTAAATACAGGGATTAGGAATGAAAAACTGTTTTTT. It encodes CATSKLNTGIRNEKLFF.

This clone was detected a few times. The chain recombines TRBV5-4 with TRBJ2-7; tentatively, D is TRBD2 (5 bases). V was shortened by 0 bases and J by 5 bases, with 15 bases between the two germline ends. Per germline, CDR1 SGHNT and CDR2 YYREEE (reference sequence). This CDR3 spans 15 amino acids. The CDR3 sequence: CASSLEGWGSDEQYF. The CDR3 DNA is TGTGCCAGCAGCTTGGAGGGATGGGGTAGCGACGAGCAGTACTTC.

The CDR3 DNA reads as TGTGCCAGCGGTCAAGGGGGTAAAATAAACACTGAAGCTTTCTTT. Translating gives CASGQGGKINTEAFF. The rearrangement uses TRBV28 and TRBJ1-1; D might be TRBD1 (6 bases). This CDR3 comprises 15 residues. Germline V gives CDR1 MDHEN, CDR2 SYDVKM. Trimming removed 8 bases from V and 2 bases from J, with 18 bases in between. Complete variable domain (other parts from reference TRBV28 and TRBJ1-1): DVKVTQSSRYLVKRTGEKVFLECVQDMDHENMFWYRQDPGLGLRLIYFSYDVKMKEKGDIPEGYSVSREKKERFSLILESASTNQTSMYLCASGQGGKINTEAFFGQGTRLTVV.

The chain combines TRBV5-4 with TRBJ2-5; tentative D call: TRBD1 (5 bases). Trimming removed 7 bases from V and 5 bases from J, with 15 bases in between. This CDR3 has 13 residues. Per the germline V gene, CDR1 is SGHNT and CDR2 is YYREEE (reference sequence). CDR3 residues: CASAAENRETQYF. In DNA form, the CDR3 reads TGTGCCAGCGCCGCGGAGAACAGGGAGACCCAGTACTTC.

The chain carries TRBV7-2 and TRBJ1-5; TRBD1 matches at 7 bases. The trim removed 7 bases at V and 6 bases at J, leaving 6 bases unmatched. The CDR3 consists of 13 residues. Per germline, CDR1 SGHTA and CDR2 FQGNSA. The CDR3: CASTAQGGQPQHF. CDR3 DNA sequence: TGTGCCAGCACCGCCCAGGGGGGTCAGCCCCAGCATTTT.

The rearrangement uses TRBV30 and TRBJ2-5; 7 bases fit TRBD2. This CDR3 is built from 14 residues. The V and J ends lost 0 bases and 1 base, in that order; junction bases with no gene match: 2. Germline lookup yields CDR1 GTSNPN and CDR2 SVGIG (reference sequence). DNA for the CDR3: TGTGCCTGGAGTGTGGGAGGGACCCAAGAGACCCAGTACTTC. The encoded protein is CAWSVGGTQETQYF.

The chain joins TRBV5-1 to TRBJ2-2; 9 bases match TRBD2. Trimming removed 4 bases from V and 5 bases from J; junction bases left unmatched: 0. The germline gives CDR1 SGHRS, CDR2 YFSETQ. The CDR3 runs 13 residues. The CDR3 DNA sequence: TGCGCCAGCAGCCTAGCGGGAACCGGGGAGCTGTTTTTT. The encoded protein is CASSLAGTGELFF.

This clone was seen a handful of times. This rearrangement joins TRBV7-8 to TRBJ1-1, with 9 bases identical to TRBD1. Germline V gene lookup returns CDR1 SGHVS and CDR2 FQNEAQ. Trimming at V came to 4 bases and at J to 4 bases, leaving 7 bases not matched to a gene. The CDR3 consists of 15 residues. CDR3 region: CASSSGQGEGTEAFF. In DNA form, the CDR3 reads TGTGCCAGCAGCTCGGGACAGGGAGAGGGCACTGAAGCTTTCTTT.

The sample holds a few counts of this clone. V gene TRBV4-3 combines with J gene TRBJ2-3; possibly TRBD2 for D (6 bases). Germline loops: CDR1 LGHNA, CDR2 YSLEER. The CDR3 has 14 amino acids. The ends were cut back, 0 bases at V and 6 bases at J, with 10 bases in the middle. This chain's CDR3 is CASSQDGSGDTQYF. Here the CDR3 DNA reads TGCGCCAGCAGCCAAGATGGGAGCGGGGATACGCAGTATTTT.

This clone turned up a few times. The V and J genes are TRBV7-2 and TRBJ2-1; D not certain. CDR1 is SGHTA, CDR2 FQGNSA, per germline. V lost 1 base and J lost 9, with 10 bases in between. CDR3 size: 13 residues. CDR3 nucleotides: TGTGCCAGCAGCTTAGAGACCGGGTTTGAGCAGTTCTTC. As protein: CASSLETGFEQFF.

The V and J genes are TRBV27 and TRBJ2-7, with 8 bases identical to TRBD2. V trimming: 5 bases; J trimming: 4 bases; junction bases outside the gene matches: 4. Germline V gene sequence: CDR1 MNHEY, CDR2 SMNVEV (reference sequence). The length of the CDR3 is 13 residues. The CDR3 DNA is TGTGCCAGCAGTCTCCGGGGGGGATACGAGCAGTACTTC. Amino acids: CASSLRGGYEQYF.

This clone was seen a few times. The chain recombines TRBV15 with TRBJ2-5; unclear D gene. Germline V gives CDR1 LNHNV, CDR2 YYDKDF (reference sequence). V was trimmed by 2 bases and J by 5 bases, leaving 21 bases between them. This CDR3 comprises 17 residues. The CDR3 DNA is TGTGCCACCAGCAGAACGTCCCGGGTTGGGTTTGCGGAGACCCAGTACTTC. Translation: CATSRTSRVGFAETQYF.

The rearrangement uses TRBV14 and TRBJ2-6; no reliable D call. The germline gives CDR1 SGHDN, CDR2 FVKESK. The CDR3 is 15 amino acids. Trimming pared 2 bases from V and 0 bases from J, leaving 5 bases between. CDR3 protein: CASSQQRSGANVLTF. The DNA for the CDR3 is TGTGCCAGCAGCCAACAGCGCTCTGGGGCCAACGTCCTGACTTTC.

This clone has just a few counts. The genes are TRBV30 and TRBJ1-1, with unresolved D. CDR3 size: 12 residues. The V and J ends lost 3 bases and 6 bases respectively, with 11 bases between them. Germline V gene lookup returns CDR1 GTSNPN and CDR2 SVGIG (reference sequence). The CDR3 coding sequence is TGTGCCTGGAGCGGTATTTCGTCTGAAGCTTTCTTT. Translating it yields CAWSGISSEAFF.

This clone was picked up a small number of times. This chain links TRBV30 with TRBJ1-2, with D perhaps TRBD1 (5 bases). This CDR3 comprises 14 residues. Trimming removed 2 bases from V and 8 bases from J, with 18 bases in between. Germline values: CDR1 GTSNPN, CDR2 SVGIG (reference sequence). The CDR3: CAWSPSDGGRGYTF. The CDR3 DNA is TGTGCCTGGAGTCCCTCCGACGGGGGAAGAGGCTACACCTTC.

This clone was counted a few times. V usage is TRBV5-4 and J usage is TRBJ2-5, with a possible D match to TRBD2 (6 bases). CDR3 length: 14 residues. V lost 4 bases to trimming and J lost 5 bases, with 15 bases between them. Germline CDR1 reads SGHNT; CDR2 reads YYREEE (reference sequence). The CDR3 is CASSPGLTSETQYF. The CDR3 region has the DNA TGTGCCAGCAGCCCGGGACTTACTTCGGAGACCCAGTACTTC.